This TCR beta chain was obtained from a study of blood T cell repertoires in COVID-19. Study information: The United States, Italy and Spain were the sources of the acute and convalescent COVID-19 samples. PBMCs, B-cell-depleted T cells, or T cells were the source of the cDNA or gDNA that made up the material.

The repertoire was sequenced with immunoSEQ multiplex PCR; TCRdb's copy has only in-frame clones and lacks some. The data show 230,000 or so clones, 80% to 90% seen once. This clone was seen only a few times. Sequenced input: peripheral blood. This receptor was taken from a man aged 35 to 55 with active or convalescent COVID-19.

The CDR3 DNA reads TGTGCCAGCAGCCCACAGGGTCCACCTGGAAACACCATATATTTT. This translates into CASSPQGPPGNTIYF. The V and J genes are TRBV6-6 and TRBJ1-3; TRBD1 is a possible D gene (6 bases). The germline V gene has CDR1 MNHNY and CDR2 SVGAGI (reference sequence). The CDR3 sequence is 15 residues long. With 6 bases removed from V and 2 bases from J, the gap between germline ends came to 14 bases.